These 3 T cell receptor beta chains originate from one sample sequenced in a study of blood T cell repertoires in COVID-19 (dated by TCRdb to about 2020). The library was produced with the immunoSEQ multiplex PCR assay. TCRdb retrieved this table from immuneACCESS and kept in-frame rearrangements only. Not all clones are present; in checked studies, unresolved V genes account for under half, and no reason is known for the remainder. This sample holds about 220,000 clones; more than 65% were observed only once. The biggest ten clones account for 3% of the sample. Sequencing was done on a sample of peripheral blood. All receptors come from a woman aged 25 to 45 who had recovered from COVID-19.

The rearrangement joins TRBV12-2 to TRBJ2-3; TRBD2 was called by the table and not checked on the DNA. TRBV12-2 is listed as a pseudogene. CDR3 length: 18 amino acids. The CDR3 region is CASRPTTTSGSWSDTQYF. The CDR3 bases are TGTGCAAGTCGCCCGACCACGACTAGCGGGAGTTGGTCAGATACGCAGTATTTT.

This rearrangement joins TRBV28 to TRBJ1-1; the D is unclear. Trimming removed 5 bases at V and 2 bases at J, with 9 bases between. CDR1 MDHEN and CDR2 SYDVKM come from the germline V gene. CDR3 length equals 13 residues. The CDR3 nucleotides are TGTGCCAGCAGTCGTACAGAAAACACTGAAGCTTTCTTT. Amino acid sequence: CASSRTENTEAFF.

The chain recombines TRBV19 with TRBJ2-4; 8 bases align to TRBD2. Trimming cost V 0 bases and J 0 bases; bases outside gene matches: 7. CDR1 and CDR2 (germline): LNHDA, SQIVND (reference sequence). The CDR3 covers 18 residues. The CDR3 spells CASSIDAAGAIAKNIQYF. The DNA for the CDR3 is TGTGCCAGTAGTATAGACGCAGCGGGGGCCATAGCCAAAAACATTCAGTACTTC.